The 7 T cell receptor beta chains below come from one sample, sequenced in a study of blood T cell repertoires in COVID-19. Only in-frame clones appear in the TCRdb table, and some are missing; sequencing was by immunoSEQ multiplex PCR. The data hold some 170,000 clones, with around 82% observed a single time. The specimen was PBMCs or T cells enriched from blood (not recorded which). These receptors originate from a man between 40 and 49 years old who had recovered from COVID-19.

The J gene is TRBJ2-7, the V gene TRBV11-3, with 7 bases that match TRBD1. V was pared by 4 bases and J by 2 bases, with 14 bases of the junction left unmatched. Germline lookup yields CDR1 SGHNT and CDR2 YENEEA. The CDR3 loop spans 17 amino acids. The CDR3 reads CASSSYPSGTDPYEQYV. Here the CDR3 DNA reads TGTGCCAGCAGCTCCTACCCATCCGGGACAGATCCCTACGAGCAGTACGTC.

The chain is built from TRBV7-9 and TRBJ2-5; tentative D call: TRBD1 (5 bases). Per the germline V gene, CDR1 is SEHNR and CDR2 is FQNEAQ (reference sequence). The V and J ends lost 5 bases and 5 bases respectively, with 15 bases between them. This CDR3 is built from 14 residues. CDR3 loop: CASSPPPGHETQYF. DNA for the CDR3: TGTGCCAGCAGCCCCCCCCCAGGACACGAGACCCAGTACTTC.

The rearrangement uses TRBV5-6 and TRBJ1-2; D is ambiguous. Germline V gene sequence: CDR1 SGHDT, CDR2 YYEEEE. The CDR3 has 14 amino acids. Trimming removed 6 bases from V and 4 bases from J, with 16 bases in between. The DNA of the CDR3 is TGTGCCAGCATTGTCAGGCTCTTTCCCTATGGCTACACCTTC. As protein: CASIVRLFPYGYTF.

This clone appeared a few times. The J gene is TRBJ1-2, the V gene TRBV5-1, with TRBD1 identical over 8 bases. The CDR3 is 12 residues long. The V segment lost 3 bases and the J segment 7 bases; nucleotides outside the gene matches: 2. CDR1 and CDR2 (germline): SGHRS, YFSETQ. CDR3 in amino acids: CASSYGTGGYTF. CDR3 DNA: TGCGCCAGCAGCTACGGGACAGGTGGCTACACCTTC.

Of note for this clone: The junction departs from the called germline gene at one end, perhaps through a read error. The J gene is TRBJ2-2, the V gene TRBV5-1, with D possibly being TRBD2 (5 bases). The CDR3 contains 17 residues. Germline V lookup: CDR1 SGHRS, CDR2 YFSETQ. The CDR3 coding sequence is TGCGCCAGCAGCTCAAAGACTGCCGGGTCCAACACCGGGGAGCTGCTTTTT. Protein: CASSSKTAGSNTGELLF.

The chain combines TRBV5-6 with TRBJ2-1; 7 positions match TRBD2. Germline CDR1 and CDR2: SGHDT and YYEEEE. The CDR3 consists of 16 residues. The J segment lost 8 bases and the V segment lost 4 bases, leaving 15 bases of the junction unmatched. CDR3 DNA sequence: TGTGCCAGCAGCCAAGGATTCAGACTAGCAGCGGATGAGCAGTTCTTC. Protein sequence: CASSQGFRLAADEQFF.

The genes are TRBV5-1 and TRBJ1-1; 8 nucleotides line up with TRBD1. V dropped 0 bases and J dropped 5; count of bases not matched to a gene: 6. The CDR3 loop spans 15 amino acids. CDR1 is SGHRS and CDR2 is YFSETQ in the germline V gene. CDR3 sequence: CASSLETGAGTEAFF. In DNA, the CDR3 is TGCGCCAGCAGCTTGGAGACAGGGGCTGGTACTGAAGCTTTCTTT.